Listed here are 29 T cell receptor beta chains from one sample, sequenced in a study of T cells in Graves' hyperthyroidism and ophthalmopathy. Amplification targeted TCR beta CDR3 regions from RNA transcripts. An initial round of RT-PCR targeting the TCR CDR3 relied on the HTBI primer set. TCRdb independently ran MiXCR on the multiplex PCR reads; one entry per CDR3 protein. The data hold 270,000 or so distinct CDR3 sequences, with around a quarter observed a single time. Source material: blood. The receptors shown here come from a man between 40 and 49 years old with Graves' hyperthyroidism that later progressed to Graves' ophthalmopathy.

This clonotype was observed a handful of times. The chain is built from TRBV6-1 and TRBJ1-1; 8 bases fit TRBD1. Germline V lookup: CDR1 MNHNS, CDR2 SASEGT. The CDR3 contains 15 residues. Germline trimming cut 6 bases from V and 1 base from J; bases unmatched to any gene: 7. The CDR3 loop is CASRSTGTGNTEAFF. The CDR3, as DNA: TGTGCCAGCAGATCGACCGGGACAGGGAACACTGAAGCTTTCTTT.

This clonotype was observed many times. The V gene is TRBV10-1, the J gene TRBJ2-5, with TRBD2 matching 7 bases. This CDR3 region has 13 residues. Germline trimming cut 4 bases from V and 2 bases from J; bases unmatched to any gene: 1. Germline V gives CDR1 WNHNN, CDR2 SYGVQD (reference sequence). Here the CDR3 reads CASSAAGQETQYF. CDR3 DNA: TGCGCCAGCAGTGCAGCGGGACAAGAGACCCAGTACTTC.

This clonotype has at least ten counts. This chain uses TRBV5-5 with TRBJ1-1; TRBD1 agrees at 7 bases. The CDR3 runs to 16 residues. V lost 0 bases and J lost 5; bases outside the gene matches: 10. From germline, CDR1 is SGHKS and CDR2 YYEKEE (reference sequence). The CDR3 sequence: CASSLEVTGFGTEAFF. The CDR3 DNA follows: TGTGCCAGCAGCTTGGAAGTGACAGGGTTTGGTACTGAAGCTTTCTTT.

This clonotype was observed many times. The chain employs TRBV30 and TRBJ2-5; D call uncertain. CDR3 length equals 17 residues. Germline V gene sequence: CDR1 GTSNPN, CDR2 SVGIG (reference sequence). Trimming left V 0 bases short and J 4 bases short, with 21 bases between. CDR3 region: CAWSVRASKFPPETQYF. The CDR3 DNA is TGTGCCTGGAGTGTACGAGCCTCGAAGTTTCCCCCAGAGACCCAGTACTTC.

This clonotype appeared many times. The chain links TRBV5-1 to TRBJ2-7, with a tentative D call TRBD1 (5 bases). Trimming stripped 5 bases from V and 0 bases from J, with 12 bases between. The CDR3 sequence is 14 residues long. Germline CDR1 reads SGHRS; CDR2 reads YFSETQ. The CDR3 DNA reads TGCGCCAGCAGTGTTGACAGTCTCTCCTACGAGCAGTACTTC. As protein: CASSVDSLSYEQYF.

This clonotype was picked up many times. The rearrangement links TRBV4-2 to TRBJ1-3; no definite D call. The germline V and J ends were trimmed by 1 base and 2 bases, with 9 bases remaining between them. Germline V CDR1 and CDR2: LGHNA, YNFKEQ. The CDR3 runs 15 residues. In DNA, the CDR3 is TGTGCCAGCAGCCAAGGGATCCTTACTGGAAACACCATATATTTT. Its protein is CASSQGILTGNTIYF.

This chain links TRBV20-1 with TRBJ2-4; no clear D. Germline V CDR1 and CDR2: DFQATT, SNEGSKA (reference sequence). Trimming stripped 5 bases from V and 0 bases from J, with 11 bases between. This CDR3 region has 14 residues. DNA for the CDR3: TGCAGTGCTTGTCCAACGGGAGCCAAAAACATTCAGTACTTC. It translates to CSACPTGAKNIQYF.

This clonotype was picked up many times. As DNA, the CDR3 is TGTGCCAGCAGCCAAGATGTACAAGAGACCCAGTACTTC. Amino acids: CASSQDVQETQYF. The J gene is TRBJ2-5, the V gene TRBV14; D gene ambiguous. The germline V gene has CDR1 SGHDN and CDR2 FVKESK. V was clipped by 0 bases and J by 2 bases, with 4 bases between them. This CDR3 has 13 residues.

This clonotype was counted many times. The rearrangement uses TRBV6-5 and TRBJ1-3; 7 bases match TRBD1. V gave up 0 bases and J gave up 5 bases; unmatched junction bases: 4. The CDR3 contains 15 residues. Germline CDR1 and CDR2: MNHEY and SVGAGI. The CDR3 DNA follows: TGTGCCAGCAGTTACTCAAGGACAGGTCGAAACACCATATATTTT. It is translated as CASSYSRTGRNTIYF.

The CDR3 region has the DNA TGTGCCAGCAGTATGCCAAGTCAGCCCCAGCATTTT. This translates into CASSMPSQPQHF. The chain recombines TRBV12-3 or TRBV12-4 with TRBJ1-5; no definite D call. This CDR3 has 12 amino acids. The V and J ends lost 5 bases and 6 bases respectively, with 8 bases between them.

At least ten counts were recorded for this clonotype. This sequence joins TRBV5-1 and TRBJ2-7; D gene ambiguous. The germline V gene has CDR1 SGHRS and CDR2 YFSETQ. Trimming pared 0 bases from V and 7 bases from J, leaving 17 bases between. CDR3 length: 15 amino acids. For the CDR3, the DNA is TGCGCCAGCAGCTTGGGACTCCCTGGATATACGGAGCAGTACTTC. This encodes CASSLGLPGYTEQYF.

This clonotype was observed many times. The J gene is TRBJ2-7, the V gene TRBV12-3 or TRBV12-4; 8 nucleotides line up with TRBD1. V lost 6 bases and J lost 2; bases outside the gene matches: 6. CDR3 length equals 14 residues. The CDR3 loop is CASSLGQATYEQYF. CDR3 in DNA: TGTGCCAGCAGCCTGGGACAGGCAACCTACGAGCAGTACTTC.

The rearrangement joins TRBV24-1 to TRBJ1-2, with D possibly TRBD1 on 5 matching bases. Deletions cut 3 bases from V and 5 bases from J, with 9 bases between. The CDR3 contains 13 residues. Germline V gene lookup returns CDR1 KGHDR and CDR2 SFDVKD. CDR3 protein: CATSDAGLYGYTF. DNA for the CDR3: TGTGCCACCAGTGATGCGGGACTTTATGGCTACACCTTC.

The J gene is TRBJ1-3, the V gene TRBV6-5, with a weak D call TRBD1 (5 bases). The V and J ends lost 0 bases and 0 bases respectively, with 9 bases between them. Germline CDR1 reads MNHEY; CDR2 reads SVGAGI. The CDR3 totals 16 residues. The CDR3 loop is CASSYSSGGSGNTIYF. CDR3 sequence (DNA): TGTGCCAGCAGTTACTCATCTGGGGGCTCTGGAAACACCATATATTTT.

The chain is built from TRBV6-4 and TRBJ2-2; D ambiguous. Trimming removed 2 bases from V and 4 bases from J, with 8 bases in between. Germline CDR1 MRHNA, CDR2 SNTAGT. The CDR3 loop spans 14 amino acids. In DNA form, the CDR3 reads TGTGCCAGCAGTGACACGGCCAGCACCGGGGAGCTGTTTTTT. Encoded protein: CASSDTASTGELFF.

This clonotype was counted at least ten times. The V gene is TRBV25-1, the J gene TRBJ1-1, with 9 bases matching TRBD1. Trimming took 3 bases from V and 8 from J; bases not matched to a gene: 10. Germline V CDR1 and CDR2: MGHDK, SYGVNS. The CDR3 spans 15 residues. The CDR3: CASSDFQTGGREAFF. The CDR3 nucleotides are TGTGCCAGCAGTGATTTCCAGACAGGGGGTCGGGAAGCTTTCTTT. The full variable domain, in which reference TRBV25-1 and TRBJ1-1 provide the parts outside the CDR3, is EADIYQTPRYLVIGTGKKITLECSQTMGHDKMYWYQQDPGMELHLIHYSYGVNSTEKGDLSSESTVSRIRTEHFPLTLESARPSHTSQYLCASSDFQTGGREAFFGQGTRLTVV.

This clonotype was counted ten times or more. The rearrangement joins TRBV20-1 to TRBJ2-4; D possibly corresponds to TRBD1 (5 bases). V was trimmed by 3 bases and J by 0 bases, leaving 9 bases between them. Germline CDR1 and CDR2: DFQATT and SNEGSKA (reference sequence). The CDR3 contains 14 residues. CDR3 residues: CSARGQLAKNIQYF. CDR3 coding DNA: TGCAGTGCTAGGGGGCAGCTAGCCAAAAACATTCAGTACTTC.

The chain couples TRBV12-3 or TRBV12-4 to TRBJ1-1; a possible D gene is TRBD1 (6 bases). The CDR3 totals 17 residues. The V gene lost 5 bases and the J gene lost 0 bases, with 19 bases spanning the gap. The CDR3 region is CASSLTGMAVMNTEAFF. In nucleotides, the CDR3 is TGTGCCAGCAGTCTAACAGGGATGGCGGTCATGAACACTGAAGCTTTCTTT.

The sample holds many counts of this clonotype. J is TRBJ2-5 and V is TRBV29-1, with D unclear. The V gene's germline CDR1 is SQVTM and CDR2 ANQGSEA. This CDR3 is built from 13 residues. V lost 5 bases to trimming and J lost 1 base, with 11 bases between them. DNA of the CDR3: TGCAGCGTTAGACAAACCGTCCAAGAGACCCAGTACTTC. It is translated as CSVRQTVQETQYF.

The genes are TRBV25-1 and TRBJ1-2, with a possible D match to TRBD1 (6 bases). The CDR3 has 16 amino acids. The germline V and J ends were trimmed by 1 base and 0 bases, with 12 bases remaining between them. Germline loops: CDR1 MGHDK, CDR2 SYGVNS. CDR3 sequence: CASSEFGGPANYGYTF. For the CDR3, the DNA is TGTGCCAGCAGTGAATTCGGGGGGCCGGCTAACTATGGCTACACCTTC.

V gene TRBV7-2 combines with J gene TRBJ1-1, with a tentative D call TRBD1 (6 bases). From germline, CDR1 is SGHTA and CDR2 FQGNSA. Between the trimmed V and J ends, which lost 6 bases and 11 bases, there was a span of 25 bases. CDR3 length equals 15 residues. This CDR3 is CASSLNQGISPMAFF. In DNA form, the CDR3 reads TGTGCCAGCAGTCTAAACCAGGGGATTTCGCCGATGGCTTTCTTT.

This clonotype was counted only a few times. The J gene is TRBJ2-5, the V gene TRBV7-2; D not resolved. This CDR3 comprises 14 residues. Trimming cost V 0 bases and J 7 bases, with 12 bases left between them. Germline V CDR1 and CDR2: SGHTA, FQGNSA. The DNA for the CDR3 is TGTGCCAGCAGCTTAGCGCTTGATCCGAGGACCCAGTACTTC. This codes for CASSLALDPRTQYF.

This clonotype was counted ten times or more. This chain connects TRBV30 to TRBJ2-7; D is possibly TRBD2 (6 bases). Germline CDR1 is GTSNPN and CDR2 is SVGIG (reference sequence). The CDR3 runs to 12 residues. The CDR3 DNA is TGTGCTCGGGGTAGCGGTACCTACGAGCAGTACTTC. Translated: CARGSGTYEQYF.

This clonotype occurred many times. The chain joins TRBV27 to TRBJ2-2; D not resolved. Germline V gives CDR1 MNHEY, CDR2 SMNVEV (reference sequence). The V and J ends lost 4 bases and 5 bases respectively, with 5 bases between them. The CDR3 contains 12 residues. The CDR3 spells CASSYQTGELFF. CDR3 DNA: TGTGCCAGCAGTTACCAGACCGGGGAGCTGTTTTTT.

The chain carries TRBV12-3 or TRBV12-4 and TRBJ1-2, with D hard to call. Trimming shortened V by 6 bases and J by 4 bases, and 15 bases separated the two germline ends. The CDR3 sequence is 14 residues long. The CDR3 DNA is TGTGCCAGCAGGTCCGAGGGCACAACCTATGGCTACACCTTC. Its translation is CASRSEGTTYGYTF.

At least ten counts were recorded for this clonotype. J is TRBJ1-2 and V is TRBV28; D not certain. In germline, CDR1 is MDHEN, CDR2 SYDVKM. The length of the CDR3 is 13 residues. The germline V and J ends were trimmed by 2 bases and 8 bases, with 12 bases remaining between them. The CDR3 loop reads CASSLGLVGGYTF. As DNA, the CDR3 is TGTGCCAGCAGTTTAGGCCTCGTGGGGGGCTACACCTTC.

This clonotype was picked up many times. The gene calls are TRBV28 and TRBJ2-5; D remains unclear. Germline CDR1 is MDHEN and CDR2 is SYDVKM. V lost 6 bases and J 5 bases, leaving 10 bases between the germline ends. This CDR3 spans 12 amino acids. This CDR3 reads CASSYPRETQYF. The CDR3 DNA follows: TGTGCCAGCAGCTATCCCCGGGAGACCCAGTACTTC.

This clonotype has ten or more counts. V gene TRBV12-3 or TRBV12-4 combines with J gene TRBJ2-7; 9 nucleotides align to TRBD1. The CDR3 totals 15 residues. J was trimmed by 0 bases and V by 3 bases; bases with no gene match: 3. The DNA of the CDR3 is TGTGCCAGCAGTTTGGAGACAGGGGGCTCCTACGAGCAGTACTTC. Residues: CASSLETGGSYEQYF.

This clonotype showed up many times. The chain carries TRBV24-1 and TRBJ1-5; TRBD1 is a possible D gene (6 bases). With 5 bases removed from V and 3 bases from J, the gap between germline ends came to 19 bases. The CDR3 sequence is 17 residues long. CDR1 is KGHDR, CDR2 SFDVKD, per germline. The CDR3: CATSVTKKGVYNQPQHF. For the CDR3, the DNA is TGTGCCACCAGTGTCACAAAGAAGGGGGTGTACAATCAGCCCCAGCATTTT.